These T cell receptor beta chains were read from a single sample in a study of blood T cells in healthy people across ages. TCRdb reanalysed the 5' RACE reads using MiXCR and keeps one entry per CDR3 protein. The sample has some 1 million distinct CDR3 sequences, 35% to 55% seen once; the top ten hold approximately 17%. Sequenced input: blood. Every receptor here comes from a woman aged 60-75 years in good health. The conserved cysteine and the conserved F or W are not part of the CDR3 here. Only part of the rows carry a size: once, few, many, or a class if the clone is expanded.

V gene	clone size	CDR3 protein
TRBV6-5	-	TSSYEKYNSPLH
TRBV10-3	few	AISTGGANQPQH
TRBV29-1	-	SVETAYNEQY
TRBV5-1	few	ASMATGFMGETQY
TRBV9	few	ASSVGIGGNEQF
TRBV4-2	-	ASSLPGDAATNEKLF
TRBV28	once	ASSLEAGSNEKLF
TRBV20-1	few	SAPWGENYGYT
TRBV7-8	-	ASSLGFSGISYEQY
TRBV2	-	ASSRPGTGNGYT
TRBV10-3	few	AIRTEDFNNEQF
TRBV28	-	ASSMGGSGYEQY
TRBV5-5	-	ASSRGTGSTNEQF
TRBV25-1	once	ASQLYRNEQF
TRBV29-1	-	SVDKGFYNEQY
TRBV12-3/TRBV12-4	-	ASSRTSGFNEQF
TRBV25-1	-	ASSRLAGKEQF
TRBV14	-	ASSRVAGGYEQY
TRBV7-9	few	ASSLWENQPQH
TRBV10-3	many	AISDSGIDT
TRBV20-1	-	SAEVRASDPYEQY
TRBV24-1	-	ATSPSGRASNEQF
TRBV5-1	-	ASSLWGPTSGEQY
TRBV20-1	many	SARLSGPGNEQF
TRBV10-3	few	AIKGQSNQPQH
TRBV7-8	few	ASSLRQGGYT
TRBV9	-	ASSVGSGLNTEAF